The 22 T cell receptor beta chains presented below share a single source sample, sequenced in a study of cytomegalovirus exposure and HLA in healthy donors (dated by TCRdb to 2016 to 2017). The library was made by the immunoSEQ multiplex PCR assay. For the multiplex PCR, a mixture combining 60 forward primers for TCR Vbeta segments and 13 reverse primers for TCR Jbeta segments was used. TCRdb obtained this table from immuneACCESS and retained in-frame rearrangements with V and J assigned. These tables miss some clones; where compared with another copy, unresolved V genes account for less than half of the shortfall, and the remainder is unexplained. This sample holds about 140,000 clones; roughly 75% were observed only once. The top ten clonotypes cover almost 7% of the sample. The sequencing input was PBMCs. Receptor source: a man aged 40-50 years in good health and CMV-seropositive.

CDR3 residues: CASSPSGNRERGYNEQFF. CDR3 coding DNA: TGCGCCAGCAGCCCCTCGGGGAACAGGGAAAGGGGATACAATGAGCAGTTCTTC. The rearrangement uses TRBV5-1 and TRBJ2-1; possible D gene TRBD1, 6 bases. V was clipped by 4 bases and J by 4 bases, with 24 bases between them. CDR1 and CDR2 (germline): SGHRS, YFSETQ. The CDR3 is 18 amino acids. Full variable domain (missing parts from reference TRBV5-1 and TRBJ2-1): KAGVTQTPRYLIKTRGQQVTLSCSPISGHRSVSWYQQTPGQGLQFLFEYFSETQRNKGNFPGRFSGRQFSNSRSEMNVSTLELGDSALYLCASSPSGNRERGYNEQFFGPGTRLTVL.

This chain connects TRBV2 to TRBJ2-5, with 8 bases that match TRBD1. From germline, CDR1 is SNHLY and CDR2 FYNNEI. V shed 4 bases, J shed 4 bases, and the junction held 2 bases outside the gene matches. This CDR3 comprises 13 residues. The DNA for the CDR3 is TGTGCCAGCAGTGGGGACAGGAGAGAGACCCAGTACTTC. Protein: CASSGDRRETQYF.

The rearrangement joins TRBV29-1 to TRBJ2-7; D unclear. Germline CDR1 SQVTM, CDR2 ANQGSEA. Trimming pared 4 bases from V and 2 bases from J, leaving 9 bases between. The CDR3 extends over 12 amino acids. CDR3 DNA: TGCAGCGTTGCCTATACGGCCTACGAGCAGTACTTC. It specifies CSVAYTAYEQYF.

The J gene is TRBJ2-2, the V gene TRBV5-6; D is possibly TRBD2 (5 bases). Germline CDR1 SGHDT, CDR2 YYEEEE. V was cut by 2 bases and J by 9 bases, with 14 bases left in between. The CDR3 sequence is 14 residues long. CDR3 sequence: CASSLGLGSRELFF. The DNA for the CDR3 is TGTGCCAGCAGCTTAGGTTTGGGGAGCCGGGAGCTGTTTTTT. The variable domain in full, completed from reference TRBV5-6 and TRBJ2-2, reads DAGVTQSPTHLIKTRGQQVTLRCSPKSGHDTVSWYQQALGQGPQFIFQYYEEEERQRGNFPDRFSGHQFPNYSSELNVNALLLGDSALYLCASSLGLGSRELFFGEGSRLTVL.

The chain links TRBV5-1 to TRBJ2-4; possibly TRBD1 for D (5 bases). Trimming removed 1 base from V and 1 base from J, with 9 bases in between. The CDR3 is 15 residues long. Germline CDR1 SGHRS, CDR2 YFSETQ. The CDR3 loop reads CASSLYAGAKNIQYF. CDR3 DNA sequence: TGCGCCAGCAGCTTGTATGCAGGGGCCAAAAACATTCAGTACTTC. Full variable domain (outside the CDR3, taken from reference TRBV5-1 and TRBJ2-4): KAGVTQTPRYLIKTRGQQVTLSCSPISGHRSVSWYQQTPGQGLQFLFEYFSETQRNKGNFPGRFSGRQFSNSRSEMNVSTLELGDSALYLCASSLYAGAKNIQYFGAGTRLSVL.

This rearrangement joins TRBV30 to TRBJ2-3, with 14 bases fitting TRBD2. Trimming at V came to 2 bases and at J to 5 bases, leaving 6 bases not matched to a gene. This CDR3 region has 16 residues. Per the germline V gene, CDR1 is GTSNPN and CDR2 is SVGIG (reference sequence). This CDR3 reads CAWSRTSGRIRDTQYF. The CDR3 DNA sequence: TGTGCCTGGAGTAGGACTAGCGGGAGGATCAGAGATACGCAGTATTTT.

This clone occurred a few times. The chain combines TRBV18 with TRBJ2-2; D is possibly TRBD1 (6 bases). Germline V gene lookup returns CDR1 KGHSH and CDR2 LQKENI. Deletions cut 4 bases from V and 1 base from J, with 10 bases between. The CDR3 is made up of 15 amino acids. The CDR3 DNA follows: TGTGCCAGCTCACTCCCGGGACAGAACACCGGGGAGCTGTTTTTT. It yields the protein CASSLPGQNTGELFF.

In its sample, this clone was seen once. The CDR3: CASSQDTTGGFYEQYF. In DNA form, the CDR3 reads TGCGCCAGCAGCCAAGACACGACAGGGGGCTTCTACGAGCAGTACTTC. The chain uses TRBV4-3 and TRBJ2-7, with 10 nucleotides matching TRBD1. CDR1 LGHNA and CDR2 YSLEER come from the germline V gene. The CDR3 has 16 amino acids. The V and J ends lost 0 bases and 3 bases, in that order; junction bases with no gene match: 5.

The count of this clone is one. V gene TRBV5-6 combines with J gene TRBJ2-1; possible D gene TRBD1, 5 bases. The CDR3 totals 14 residues. V was trimmed by 2 bases and J by 6 bases, leaving 12 bases between them. Germline CDR1 is SGHDT and CDR2 is YYEEEE. For the CDR3, the DNA is TGTGCCAGCAGCTTCGACCTACAGGCCAATGAGCAGTTCTTC. It translates to CASSFDLQANEQFF.

This clone was counted ten times or more. V and J are TRBV5-1 and TRBJ1-2; 7 nucleotides line up with TRBD1. In germline, CDR1 is SGHRS, CDR2 YFSETQ. The CDR3 totals 14 residues. V lost 0 bases, J lost 6 bases, and 5 bases stayed unmatched. DNA of the CDR3: TGCGCCAGCAGCTTGGAGGGACAGCCTAATGGCTACACCTTC. Protein: CASSLEGQPNGYTF. Using reference TRBV5-1 and TRBJ1-2 for the parts outside the CDR3, the full variable domain is KAGVTQTPRYLIKTRGQQVTLSCSPISGHRSVSWYQQTPGQGLQFLFEYFSETQRNKGNFPGRFSGRQFSNSRSEMNVSTLELGDSALYLCASSLEGQPNGYTFGSGTRLTVV.

With regard to this clone: The sample carries other DNA sequences with the same CDR3. The chain has TRBV30 and TRBJ1-5, with 7 bases fitting TRBD1. The V gene end was trimmed by 2 bases and the J gene end by 4 bases; junction bases not matched to a gene: 2. The CDR3 is 13 residues long. The germline CDR1 and CDR2 sequences are GTSNPN and SVGIG (reference sequence). CDR3 protein: CAWSPGGNQPQHF. The CDR3 DNA sequence: TGTGCCTGGAGTCCAGGGGGAAATCAGCCCCAGCATTTT.

This clone has just a few counts. V gene TRBV4-2 combines with J gene TRBJ1-4; a weak D match, TRBD1 (6 bases). Germline CDR1 LGHNA, CDR2 YNFKEQ. CDR3 length equals 14 residues. Trimming shortened V by 4 bases and J by 5 bases, and 11 bases separated the two germline ends. This CDR3 reads CASSLGQSNEKLFF. Here the CDR3 DNA reads TGTGCCAGCAGCCTTGGACAGTCGAATGAAAAACTGTTTTTT.

The V gene is TRBV4-3, the J gene TRBJ2-2; a weak D match, TRBD2 (5 bases). The CDR3 consists of 16 residues. The ends were cut back, 0 bases at V and 0 bases at J, with 8 bases in the middle. Germline V CDR1 and CDR2: LGHNA, YSLEER. The DNA of the CDR3 is TGCGCCAGCAGCCAAGATCCCGGGGCGAACACCGGGGAGCTGTTTTTT. It codes for CASSQDPGANTGELFF.

The chain is built from TRBV5-1 and TRBJ2-2, with TRBD2 identical over 10 bases. V trimming: 3 bases; J trimming: 4 bases; junction bases outside the gene matches: 15. The CDR3 is made up of 19 amino acids. Germline lookup yields CDR1 SGHRS and CDR2 YFSETQ. The CDR3 DNA reads TGCGCCAGCAGCTGGGCTTTTGTCGCAGCGGGAGGGTCCACCGGGGAGCTGTTTTTT. This sequence encodes CASSWAFVAAGGSTGELFF.

The DNA for the CDR3 is TGTGCCAGCACCCCCTTTCCCTCTGGGGCCAACGTCCTGACTTTC. It specifies CASTPFPSGANVLTF. The chain has TRBV6-1 and TRBJ2-6; no clear D gene. Germline CDR1 MNHNS, CDR2 SASEGT. The CDR3 loop spans 15 amino acids. V lost 7 bases and J lost 0, with 10 bases in between.

This chain links TRBV2 with TRBJ1-1; D might be TRBD1 (6 bases). V was cut by 6 bases and J by 4 bases, with 18 bases left in between. This CDR3 comprises 15 residues. Germline V CDR1 and CDR2: SNHLY, FYNNEI. The CDR3 protein is CASSLLQSRGTEAFF. CDR3 DNA sequence: TGTGCCAGCAGCTTACTACAGAGCAGGGGCACTGAAGCTTTCTTT.

The chain has TRBV5-6 and TRBJ2-3; no reliable D call. Germline lookup yields CDR1 SGHDT and CDR2 YYEEEE. The CDR3 contains 13 residues. Trimming cost V 10 bases and J 0 bases, with 12 bases left between them. CDR3 sequence: CASNAVSTDTQYF. The DNA for the CDR3 is TGTGCCTCAAATGCGGTAAGCACAGATACGCAGTATTTT.

V gene TRBV6-1 combines with J gene TRBJ1-1; a possible D gene is TRBD1 (5 bases). CDR3 size: 14 residues. Trimming removed 2 bases at V and 3 bases at J, with 10 bases between. Looked up from germline, CDR1 is MNHNS and CDR2 is SASEGT. The CDR3 nucleotides are TGTGCCAGCAGTGAACAAGGGGTTTACACTGAAGCTTTCTTT. Residues: CASSEQGVYTEAFF.

The chain has TRBV5-1 and TRBJ1-2, with TRBD1 matching over 8 bases. This CDR3 has 14 amino acids. CDR1 is SGHRS and CDR2 is YFSETQ in the germline V gene. V was clipped by 4 bases and J by 7 bases; unmatched bases: 9. CDR3 residues: CASSPDRGIGGYTF. The DNA for the CDR3 is TGCGCCAGCAGCCCTGACAGGGGAATTGGTGGCTACACCTTC.

The chain combines TRBV23-1 with TRBJ2-1, with D possibly TRBD1 on 6 matching bases. TRBV23-1 is flagged as an ORF with uncertain function. The CDR3 extends over 17 amino acids. The V and J ends lost 0 bases and 7 bases respectively, with 19 bases between them. CDR3 region: CASSQSCRQGSRNEQFF. In nucleotides, the CDR3 is TGCGCCAGCAGTCAATCCTGTCGCCAGGGGAGTAGGAATGAGCAGTTCTTC.

The chain recombines TRBV11-2 with TRBJ1-1; no clear D. Germline CDR1 reads SGHAT; CDR2 reads FQNNGV. V lost 5 bases to trimming and J lost 1 base, with 8 bases between them. The CDR3 spans 13 residues. CDR3 bases: TGTGCCAGCAGCCGTTACAGGAACACTGAAGCTTTCTTT. This encodes CASSRYRNTEAFF.

V and J are TRBV7-9 and TRBJ2-1; 9 bases agree with TRBD2. V shed 5 bases, J shed 1 base, and the junction held 3 bases outside the gene matches. Germline lookup yields CDR1 SEHNR and CDR2 FQNEAQ (reference sequence). The CDR3 is made up of 15 amino acids. In DNA, the CDR3 is TGTGCCAGCAGCAGGAGCGGGAGGTCCTACAATGAGCAGTTCTTC. It specifies CASSRSGRSYNEQFF.